Detailed here is one T cell receptor (beta chain). At least ten counts were recorded for this clonotype. Its antigen remains unidentified. No clone much larger than this one lies a single base away; base qualities are absent. V drops 0 bases and J drops 8 bases, leaving 10 bases in between. Taken from the germline V gene (reference sequence), the CDR1 and CDR2 loops are DFQATT and SNEGSKA. From the cysteine through the phenylalanine, the CDR3 covers 12 amino acids. Of the read, only the CDR3 DNA is kept; its 36 bases are in frame from base 1. The data were taken from a study of T-cell reconstitution after alpha-beta-depleted transplantation in children (dated by TCRdb to about 2016). At the level of the whole study: Using TCR repertoire profiling, the study followed T-cell immune reconstitution in a quantitative way in children after TCRalphabeta/CD19-depleted allogeneic hematopoietic cell transplantation.

Per the publication, the treatment or condition label means: allogeneic hematopoietic cell transplantation with graft depleted of TCRalphabeta T cells and CD19 B cells. TCRalphabeta/CD19-depleted allogeneic hematopoietic cell grafts were given to the transplant recipients, all of whom were children. General findings and caveats noted by the study authors: Apparently early alphabetaT-cell count recovery about two months after transplant reportedly relied on only several hundred rapidly expanded clones derived from non-depleted graft cells. In some patients, the high TCRbeta diversity seen at day 60 was put down to recipient T cells and intrathymic progenitors that had survived conditioning. The frequencies of hyperexpanded clones fell over the following months, and after one year, T-cell counts and TCRbeta diversity were mostly attributed to newly produced T cells.

Receptor amplification or capture employed PCR. For sequencing, an Illumina HiSeq 2500 was employed. TCR library preparation used molecular barcoding, with unique molecular identifiers applied to normalize quantification of the TCRbeta repertoire. TCRdb trimmed the raw reads at Q25, called clones with MiXCR and kept productive beta chains. Every distinct CDR3 protein forms one entry, paired with its most common genes and DNA. The sample table shows nearly 200,000 distinct CDR3 sequences, and approximately 6% are seen once. Of the sample, 4.5% to 5.5% falls within the top ten clones. The rearranged chain carries TRBV20-1 and TRBJ1-2; the D gene is not confidently resolved. Material: PBMCs, obtained before TCRalphabeta/CD19-depleted stem cell transplant. This sequence originates from a girl less than two years old with combined immunodeficiency, due to receive a stem cell transplant. DNA sequence: TGCAGTGCTAGAGATCAGGAGGCCGGCTACACCTTC. This sequence encodes CSARDQEAGYTF.